This T cell receptor (beta chain) originates from a study of T cell responses to AZD1222 COVID-19 vaccine. General study findings and limits: Increased Spike-specific TCR breadth and depth were observed after two AZD1222 doses.

Points on this clone: Its specificity is not known.

Sequenced by immunoSEQ multiplex PCR; TCRdb stores in-frame clones only, minus some. The profile shows some 140,000 clones, about 91% of them singletons. Germline loops: CDR1 KGHSH, CDR2 LQKENI. With V trimmed by 3 bases and J by 8 bases, 6 bases remained unmatched. CDR3 size: 15 residues. The sample was peripheral blood, taken on day 0 of AZD1222 vaccination. The source of this sequence is an adult in good health. The chain joins TRBV18 to TRBJ2-4, with 11 bases identical to TRBD1. CDR3 region: CASSPRTGGADIQYF. For the CDR3, the DNA is TGTGCCAGCTCACCCCGGACAGGGGGCGCGGACATTCAGTACTTC.